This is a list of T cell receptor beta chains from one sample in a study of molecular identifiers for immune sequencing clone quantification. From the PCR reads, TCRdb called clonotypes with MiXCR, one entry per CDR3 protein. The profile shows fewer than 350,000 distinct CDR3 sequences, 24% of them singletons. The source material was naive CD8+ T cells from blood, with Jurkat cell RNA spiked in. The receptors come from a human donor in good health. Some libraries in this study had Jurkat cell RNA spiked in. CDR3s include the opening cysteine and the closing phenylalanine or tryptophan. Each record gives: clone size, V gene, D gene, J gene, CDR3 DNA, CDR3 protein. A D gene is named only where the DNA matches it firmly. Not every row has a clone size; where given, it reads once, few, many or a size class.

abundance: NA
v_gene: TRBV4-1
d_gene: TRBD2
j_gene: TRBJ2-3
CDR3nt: TGCGCCAGCAGCCAGAGCGGGGGGGACACAGATACGCAGTATTTT
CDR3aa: CASSQSGGDTDTQYF

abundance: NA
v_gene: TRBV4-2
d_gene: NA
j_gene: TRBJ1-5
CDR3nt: TGTGCCAGCAGCCAATGGGCAGGAGGTGATCAGCCCCAGCATTTT
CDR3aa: CASSQWAGGDQPQHF

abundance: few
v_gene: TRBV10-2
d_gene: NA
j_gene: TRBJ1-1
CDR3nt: TGCGCCAGCAGTGATTGGGGGGCACTGAACACTGAAGCTTTCTTT
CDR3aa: CASSDWGALNTEAFF

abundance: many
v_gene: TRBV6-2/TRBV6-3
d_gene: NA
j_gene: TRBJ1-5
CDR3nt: TGTGCCAGCAGTGATAGAACCAATCAGCCCCAGCATTTT
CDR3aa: CASSDRTNQPQHF

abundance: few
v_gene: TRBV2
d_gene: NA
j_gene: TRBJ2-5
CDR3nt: TGTGCCAGCAGTGATATTGGGCACCTCCAAGAGACCCAGTACTTC
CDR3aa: CASSDIGHLQETQYF

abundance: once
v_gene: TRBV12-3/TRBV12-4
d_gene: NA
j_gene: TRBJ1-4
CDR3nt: TGTGCCAGCAGCCCCCCGCCCGGGTGGTCGGCTAATGAAAAACTGTTTTTT
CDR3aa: CASSPPPGWSANEKLFF

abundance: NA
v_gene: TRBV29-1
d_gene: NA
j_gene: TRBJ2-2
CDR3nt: TGCAGCGTTGAAGGTCCGACCACCGGGGAGCTGTTTTTT
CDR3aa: CSVEGPTTGELFF

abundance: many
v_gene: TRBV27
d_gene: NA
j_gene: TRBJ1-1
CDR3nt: TGTGCCAGCAGTCTCATCGGCACTGAAGCTTTCTTT
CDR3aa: CASSLIGTEAFF

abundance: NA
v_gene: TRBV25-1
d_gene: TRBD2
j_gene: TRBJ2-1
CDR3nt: TGTGCCAGCAGTGAGGAGATAGCGGGAGTAGAGCAGTTCTTC
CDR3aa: CASSEEIAGVEQFF

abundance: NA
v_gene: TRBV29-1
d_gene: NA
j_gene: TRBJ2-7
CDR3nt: TGCAGCGTTGAAGCGGCCGAGAAGGAGCAGTACTTC
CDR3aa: CSVEAAEKEQYF

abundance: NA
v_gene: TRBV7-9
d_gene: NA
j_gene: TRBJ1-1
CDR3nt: TGTGCCAGCAGCTTAGTCAGCCGGGGCGAGAGCTCTGAAGCTTTCTTT
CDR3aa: CASSLVSRGESSEAFF

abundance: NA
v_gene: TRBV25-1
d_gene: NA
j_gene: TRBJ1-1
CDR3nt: TGTGCCAGCAGTGAATGGGTAGGGACAAACACTGAAGCTTTCTTT
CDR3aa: CASSEWVGTNTEAFF

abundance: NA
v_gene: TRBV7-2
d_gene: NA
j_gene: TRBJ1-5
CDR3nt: TGTGCCAGCAGCTCCAACGAGGAGGCAGGGGATTATCAGCCCCAGCATTTT
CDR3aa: CASSSNEEAGDYQPQHF

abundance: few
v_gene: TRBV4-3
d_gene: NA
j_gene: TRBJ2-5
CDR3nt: TGCGCCAGCGGAAGCAGGTCAGGGACCCAGTACTTC
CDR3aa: CASGSRSGTQYF

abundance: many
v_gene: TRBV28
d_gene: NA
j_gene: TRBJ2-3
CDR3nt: TGTGCCAGCAGTTTGGAGGACCTCAGCACAGATACGCAGTATTTT
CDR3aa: CASSLEDLSTDTQYF

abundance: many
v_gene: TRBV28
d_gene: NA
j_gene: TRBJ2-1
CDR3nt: TGTGCCAGCAGTTTATACGTTTATGGGCAGTTCTTC
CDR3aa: CASSLYVYGQFF

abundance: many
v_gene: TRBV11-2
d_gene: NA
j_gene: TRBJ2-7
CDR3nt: TGTGCCAGCAACTCCCTTCAGGGGAGAGACGAGCAGTACTTC
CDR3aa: CASNSLQGRDEQYF

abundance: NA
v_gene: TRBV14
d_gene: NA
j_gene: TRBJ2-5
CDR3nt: TGTGCCAGCAGCCAAGATTCCTGGGAGACCCAGTACTTC
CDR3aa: CASSQDSWETQYF

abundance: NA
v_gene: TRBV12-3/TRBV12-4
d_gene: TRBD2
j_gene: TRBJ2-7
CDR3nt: TGTGCCAGCAGTTTATTTAGCGGGGGGTACGAGCAGTACTTC
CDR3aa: CASSLFSGGYEQYF

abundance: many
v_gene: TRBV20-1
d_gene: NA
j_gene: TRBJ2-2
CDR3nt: TGCAGTCCCCTGGGCCCCAACACCGGGGAGCTGTTTTTT
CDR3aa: CSPLGPNTGELFF

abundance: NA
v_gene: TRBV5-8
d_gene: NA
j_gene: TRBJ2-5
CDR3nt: TGTGCCAGCTCGCGGGGCCAAGAGACCCAGTACTTC
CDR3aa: CASSRGQETQYF

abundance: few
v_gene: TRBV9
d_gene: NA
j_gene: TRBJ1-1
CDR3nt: TGTGCCAGTGGGCAGGGAGCCGAAGCTTTCTTT
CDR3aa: CASGQGAEAFF

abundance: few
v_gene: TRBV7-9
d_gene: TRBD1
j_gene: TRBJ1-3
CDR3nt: TGTGCCAGCCAAGAGGGGGCAATCTCTGGAAACACCATATATTTT
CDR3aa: CASQEGAISGNTIYF

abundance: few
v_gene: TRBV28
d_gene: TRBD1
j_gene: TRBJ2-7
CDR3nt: TGTGCCAGCAGTTTGAGTAAGTTGGACAGGGGGCGAGAGCAGTACTTC
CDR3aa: CASSLSKLDRGREQYF

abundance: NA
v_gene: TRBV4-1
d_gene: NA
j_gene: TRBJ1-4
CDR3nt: TGCGCCAGCAGCCAAGATCCAGATACAACTAATGAAAAACTGTTTTTT
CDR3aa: CASSQDPDTTNEKLFF

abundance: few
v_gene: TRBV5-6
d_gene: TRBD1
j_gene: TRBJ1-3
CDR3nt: TGTGCCAGCAGCGGACAGGGGTTTTCTGGAAACACCATATATTTT
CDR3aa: CASSGQGFSGNTIYF

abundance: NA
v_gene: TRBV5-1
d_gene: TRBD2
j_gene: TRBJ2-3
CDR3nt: TGCGCCAGCAGCCCCGAAGCGGGAACTAGCACAGATACGCAGTATTTT
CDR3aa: CASSPEAGTSTDTQYF

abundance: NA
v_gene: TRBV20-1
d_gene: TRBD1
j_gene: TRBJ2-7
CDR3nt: TGCAGTGCCCCTAAAACGGACAGGGGTCGCTACGAGCAGTACTTC
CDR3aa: CSAPKTDRGRYEQYF

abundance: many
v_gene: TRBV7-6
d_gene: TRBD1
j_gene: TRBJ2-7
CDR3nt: TGTGCCAGCAGCGGACTCGGGACAGAGAGGCAGTACTTC
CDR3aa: CASSGLGTERQYF

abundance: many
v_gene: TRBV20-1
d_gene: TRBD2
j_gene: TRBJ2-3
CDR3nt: TGCAGTGCTAGCGGGGGGGCCGGTACAGATACGCAGTATTTT
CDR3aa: CSASGGAGTDTQYF

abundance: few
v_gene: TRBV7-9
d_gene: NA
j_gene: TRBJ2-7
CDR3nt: TGTGCCAGCAGAACCGGGCACTCCTACGAGCAGTACTTC
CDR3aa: CASRTGHSYEQYF

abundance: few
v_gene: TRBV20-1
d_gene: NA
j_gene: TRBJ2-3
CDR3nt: TGCAGTGCTAGAGATCCCCTAGTGGGCGGAGCCCTCACAGATACGCAGTATTTT
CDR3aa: CSARDPLVGGALTDTQYF

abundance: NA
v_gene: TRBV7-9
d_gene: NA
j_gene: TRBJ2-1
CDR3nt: TGTGCCAGCAGCTCAAGTGCCTCCTACAATGAGCAGTTCTTC
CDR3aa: CASSSSASYNEQFF

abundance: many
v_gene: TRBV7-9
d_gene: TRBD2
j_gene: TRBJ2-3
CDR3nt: TGTGCCAGCAGCTGGACTAGCGGGGGAAGCACAGATACGCAGTATTTT
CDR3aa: CASSWTSGGSTDTQYF

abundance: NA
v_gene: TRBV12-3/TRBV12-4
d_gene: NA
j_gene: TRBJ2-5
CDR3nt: TGTGCCAGCAGTTTAACCCCCCGACAGTTCCAAGAGACCCAGTACTTC
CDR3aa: CASSLTPRQFQETQYF

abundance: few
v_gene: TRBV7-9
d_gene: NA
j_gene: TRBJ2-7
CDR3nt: TGTGCCAGCAGCCCTAGCTTAGAAGGAATAGGTGTTACCTACGAGCAGTACTTC
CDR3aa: CASSPSLEGIGVTYEQYF

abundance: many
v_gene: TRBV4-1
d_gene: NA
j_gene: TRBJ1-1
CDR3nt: TGCGCCAGCAGCCAGGGAAACTTTGGTACTGAAGCTTTCTTT
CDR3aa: CASSQGNFGTEAFF

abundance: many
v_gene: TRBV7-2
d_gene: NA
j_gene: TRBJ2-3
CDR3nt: TGTGCCAGCAGCCCCAGCCCCTTCGTAAGCACAGATACGCAGTATTTT
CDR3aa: CASSPSPFVSTDTQYF

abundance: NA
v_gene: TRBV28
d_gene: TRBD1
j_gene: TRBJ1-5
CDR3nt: TGTGCCATCATCCCCCCGGACAGGGGATTTCAGCCCCAGCATTTT
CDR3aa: CAIIPPDRGFQPQHF

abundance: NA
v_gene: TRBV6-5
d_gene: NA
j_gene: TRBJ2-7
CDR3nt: TGTGCCAGCAGTTATTCCCACAAGGACTCTTACGAGCAGTACTTC
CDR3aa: CASSYSHKDSYEQYF

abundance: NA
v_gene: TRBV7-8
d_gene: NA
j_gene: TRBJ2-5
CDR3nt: TGTGCCAGCAGCTTAGTTGTGGGCCAAGAGACCCAGTACTTC
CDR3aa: CASSLVVGQETQYF

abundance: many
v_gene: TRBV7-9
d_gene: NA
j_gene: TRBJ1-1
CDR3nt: TGTGCCAGCAGCTTAGATTTAGGGGAAGAGACTGAAGCTTTCTTT
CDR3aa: CASSLDLGEETEAFF

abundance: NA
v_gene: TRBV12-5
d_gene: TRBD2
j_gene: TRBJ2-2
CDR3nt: TGTGCTAGTGGTTTGTGGACTAGCGGGGGGCCTACCGGGGAGCTGTTTTTT
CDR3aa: CASGLWTSGGPTGELFF

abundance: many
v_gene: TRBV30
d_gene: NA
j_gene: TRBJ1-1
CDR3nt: TGTGCCTGGGAGGTCCGAGGTATGAACACTGAAGCTTTCTTT
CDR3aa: CAWEVRGMNTEAFF

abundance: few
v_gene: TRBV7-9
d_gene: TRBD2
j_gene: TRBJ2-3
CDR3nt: TGTGCCAGCAGCCCCTGGACTAGCGGGCTCACAGATACGCAGTATTTT
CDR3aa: CASSPWTSGLTDTQYF